These 9 T cell receptor beta chains originate from one sample sequenced in a study of CD8 T cells in ankylosing spondylitis. Using its own MiXCR run on the 5' RACE reads, TCRdb lists one record per CDR3 protein. The sample includes about 400,000 distinct CDR3 sequences, approximately 22% seen only once; the top ten take around 13%. Sequencing was performed on blood, either unsorted or a sorted T cell fraction (not recorded which). Receptors originate from a male donor with ankylosing spondylitis or in good health (not recorded which).

This clonotype was seen only a few times. This rearrangement joins TRBV14 to TRBJ2-7, with a tentative D call TRBD1 (5 bases). V lost 1 base and J 6 bases, leaving 10 bases between the germline ends. This CDR3 is 13 amino acids long. Germline CDR1 SGHDN, CDR2 FVKESK. In nucleotides, the CDR3 is TGTGCCAGCAGCCAAGTTCAGGGTCTCGAGCAGTACTTC. It specifies CASSQVQGLEQYF.

The chain has TRBV7-9 and TRBJ2-7; 7 nucleotides agree with TRBD1. The trim removed 5 bases at V and 3 bases at J, leaving 7 bases unmatched. CDR1 is SEHNR, CDR2 FQNEAQ, per germline (reference sequence). The CDR3 loop spans 14 amino acids. The DNA of the CDR3 is TGTGCCAGCAGCCGAAAAGGGACAGACTACGAGCAGTACTTC. It encodes CASSRKGTDYEQYF.

This clonotype turned up a few times. One end of the junction varies from germline; a read error may be responsible. CDR3 protein: CVITGEYNEQFF. DNA of the CDR3: TGTGTAATAACGGGGGAGTACAATGAGCAGTTCTTC. J is TRBJ2-1 and V is TRBV20-1, with TRBD2 as a possible D gene (6 bases). The CDR3 is 12 residues long. The germline V gene encodes CDR1 DFQATT and CDR2 SNEGSKA (reference sequence).

V is TRBV20-1 and J is TRBJ2-3; D may be TRBD2 (6 bases). This CDR3 spans 14 amino acids. The germline gives CDR1 DFQATT, CDR2 SNEGSKA (reference sequence). V was trimmed by 3 bases and J by 2 bases, leaving 12 bases between them. CDR3 sequence: CSASSGLFTDTQYF. As DNA, the CDR3 is TGCAGTGCTAGTTCGGGACTCTTCACAGATACGCAGTATTTT.

This clonotype appeared a few times. The chain recombines TRBV3-1 with TRBJ2-5; D possibly matches TRBD1 or TRBD2 (5 bases each). In germline, CDR1 is LGHDT, CDR2 YNNKEL (reference sequence). This CDR3 spans 15 amino acids. V was pared by 4 bases and J by 1 base, with 13 bases between. The CDR3 loop is CASSLEWDGQETQYF. CDR3 bases: TGTGCCAGCAGCCTGGAGTGGGACGGCCAAGAGACCCAGTACTTC.

Only one count was recorded for this clonotype. This chain connects TRBV12-3 or TRBV12-4 to TRBJ2-5; no clear D gene. This CDR3 contains 15 residues. Between the trimmed V and J ends, which lost 4 bases and 4 bases, there was a span of 16 bases. The CDR3 sequence: CASSSYERSIETQYF. CDR3 sequence (DNA): TGTGCCAGCAGTTCGTACGAACGATCGATAGAGACCCAGTACTTC.

The J gene is TRBJ2-3, the V gene TRBV9; possibly TRBD1 for D (5 bases). Trimming removed 3 bases from V and 2 bases from J, with 16 bases in between. Looked up from germline, CDR1 is SGDLS and CDR2 is YYNGEE. The CDR3 sequence is 16 residues long. The CDR3 nucleotides read TGTGCCAGCAGCGCCGGGTCGGACACAGACACAGATACGCAGTATTTT. As protein: CASSAGSDTDTDTQYF. Full variable domain (rest looked up from reference TRBV9 and TRBJ2-3): DSGVTQTPKHLITATGQRVTLRCSPRSGDLSVYWYQQSLDQGLQFLIQYYNGEERAKGNILERFSAQQFPDLHSELNLSSLELGDSALYFCASSAGSDTDTDTQYFGPGTRLTVL.

The chain carries TRBV4-1 and TRBJ1-4; D not resolved. CDR1 MGHRA and CDR2 YSYEKL come from the germline V gene. This CDR3 comprises 13 residues. V was trimmed by 2 bases and J by 8 bases, leaving 9 bases between them. The CDR3 DNA is TGCGCCAGCAGCCAAACCTTTAGCGAAAAACTGTTTTTT. Translation gives CASSQTFSEKLFF.

This clonotype was observed a handful of times. The chain uses TRBV29-1 and TRBJ2-3, with unresolved D. The germline gives CDR1 SQVTM, CDR2 ANQGSEA. The V gene lost 0 bases and the J gene lost 0 bases, with 13 bases spanning the gap. This CDR3 spans 16 amino acids. CDR3 loop: CSVEDRDFPSTDTQYF. The CDR3 bases are TGCAGCGTTGAAGACCGCGACTTCCCTAGCACAGATACGCAGTATTTT.